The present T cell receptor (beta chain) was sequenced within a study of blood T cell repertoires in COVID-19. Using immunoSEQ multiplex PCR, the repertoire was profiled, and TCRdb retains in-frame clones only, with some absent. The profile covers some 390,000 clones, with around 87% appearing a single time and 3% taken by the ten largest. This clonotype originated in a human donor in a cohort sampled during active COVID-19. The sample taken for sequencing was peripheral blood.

The CDR3 DNA follows: TGTGCCAGCACAGCGGAGCCTAATTCACCCCTCCACTTT. Translating gives CASTAEPNSPLHF. This rearrangement joins TRBV6-5 to TRBJ1-6; no clear D. The germline gives CDR1 MNHEY, CDR2 SVGAGI. V was trimmed by 7 bases and J by 6 bases, leaving 10 bases between them. This CDR3 spans 13 amino acids.